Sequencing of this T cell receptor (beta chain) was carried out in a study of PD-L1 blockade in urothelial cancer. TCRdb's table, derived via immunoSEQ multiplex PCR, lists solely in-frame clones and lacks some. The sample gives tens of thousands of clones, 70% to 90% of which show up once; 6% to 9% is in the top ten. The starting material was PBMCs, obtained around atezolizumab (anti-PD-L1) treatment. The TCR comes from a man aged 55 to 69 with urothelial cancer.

DNA for the CDR3: TGTGCCAGCAGCCCACGGGATAACACAGATACGCAGTATTTT. As protein: CASSPRDNTDTQYF. J is TRBJ2-3 and V is TRBV7-9, with a tentative D call TRBD2 (5 bases). Trimming shortened V by 5 bases and J by 2 bases, and 11 bases separated the two germline ends. This CDR3 has 14 residues. Germline-derived CDR1 and CDR2 are SEHNR and FQNEAQ (reference sequence).